The present T cell receptor beta chain was sequenced within a study of T cell responses to AZD1222 COVID-19 vaccine. The CDR3 runs to 15 residues. CDR1 and CDR2 (germline): SGHRS, YFSETQ. With 1 base removed from V and 2 bases from J, the gap between germline ends came to 12 bases. This table comes from immunoSEQ multiplex PCR, and its TCRdb copy is limited to in-frame clones, with some not included. The repertoire includes approximately 150,000 clones, roughly nine tenths of them detected once, and about 2.5% sits in the top ten. This rearrangement joins TRBV5-1 to TRBJ1-2, with D maybe TRBD1 (5 bases). The specimen was peripheral blood, collected on day 0 of AZD1222 vaccination. This clonotype originated in an adult in good health. Here the CDR3 reads CASSLFGRANYGYTF. In nucleotides, the CDR3 is TGCGCCAGCAGCTTGTTTGGCAGGGCCAACTATGGCTACACCTTC.